These T cell receptor beta chains were read from a single sample in a study of T cells in Graves' hyperthyroidism and ophthalmopathy. TCRdb recomputed calls from the multiplex PCR reads with MiXCR, one row per CDR3 protein. The sample includes around 500,000 distinct CDR3 sequences, about 16% of them seen just once. Sequencing was performed on blood. These receptors were collected from a woman aged 25 to 39 with Graves' ophthalmopathy. Both conserved end residues are part of each CDR3. A D gene is named only where the DNA matches it firmly. Rows may omit the clone size; those that give it use once, few, many or a size class.

CDR3aa | CDR3nt | j_gene | d_gene | v_gene | abundance
CASSEGGPAQYF | TGTGCCAGCAGTGAAGGAGGTCCGGCGCAGTATTTT | TRBJ2-3 | . | TRBV2 | many
CASSFLAGGRFGTDTQYF | TGTGCCAGCAGTTTCCTAGCGGGAGGGCGGTTCGGGACAGATACGCAGTATTTT | TRBJ2-3 | TRBD2 | TRBV12-3/TRBV12-4 | few
CASSPGQGVLGYTF | TGTGCCAGCAGCCCGGGACAGGGGGTCCTCGGCTACACCTTC | TRBJ1-2 | TRBD1 | TRBV6-1 | few
CASRPGTSVKTQYF | TGTGCCAGCAGACCCGGGACTAGTGTGAAGACCCAGTACTTC | TRBJ2-5 | TRBD2 | TRBV12-3/TRBV12-4 | many
CASSEVAGAKNIQYF | TGTGCCAGCAGTGAAGTAGCGGGAGCCAAAAACATTCAGTACTTC | TRBJ2-4 | TRBD2 | TRBV25-1 | .
CSARTDYTDTQYF | TGCAGTGCCCGGACCGACTACACAGATACGCAGTATTTT | TRBJ2-3 | . | TRBV20-1 | many
CASSLSVSTEAFF | TGTGCCAGCAGTTTGAGCGTCTCCACTGAAGCTTTCTTT | TRBJ1-1 | . | TRBV12-3/TRBV12-4 | few
CASSFDSPYEQYF | TGTGCCAGCAGTTTCGACAGTCCCTACGAGCAGTACTTC | TRBJ2-7 | . | TRBV28 | few
CASSSSTYWTVYGYTF | . | TRBJ1-2 | . | TRBV12-3/TRBV12-4 | many
CASSSPTGSRGYTF | TGTGCCAGCAGTTCCCCGACAGGGTCGAGAGGCTACACCTTC | TRBJ1-2 | TRBD1 | TRBV6-1 | many
CASRPIGGALYNEQFF | TGTGCCAGCAGGCCGATCGGGGGGGCGCTTTACAATGAGCAGTTCTTC | TRBJ2-1 | TRBD2 | TRBV28 | many
CASRPRSTDTQYF | TGCGCCAGCAGGCCCCGGAGCACAGATACGCAGTATTTT | TRBJ2-3 | . | TRBV5-1 | few
CASSLVVNSGANVLTF | TGTGCCAGCAGCTTAGTCGTCAACTCTGGGGCCAACGTCCTGACTTTC | TRBJ2-6 | . | TRBV7-9 | few
CATSRTPGQGGNEQFF | TGTGCCACCAGCAGAACCCCTGGACAGGGAGGCAATGAGCAGTTCTTC | TRBJ2-1 | TRBD1 | TRBV15 | .
CASSLTLSSYEQYF | TGTGCCAGCAGTTTAACGTTAAGCTCCTACGAGCAGTACTTC | TRBJ2-7 | . | TRBV28 | many
CSARSNSGRQETQYF | TGCAGTGCTAGATCAAATAGCGGGAGGCAAGAGACCCAGTACTTC | TRBJ2-5 | TRBD2 | TRBV20-1 | many
CASSVAPLEPTGELFF | TGTGCCAGCAGCGTAGCCCCCCTAGAACCCACCGGGGAGCTGTTTTTT | TRBJ2-2 | . | TRBV9 | .
CATPTDRVSAGELFF | TGTGCCACCCCGACGGACAGGGTGTCGGCCGGGGAGCTGTTTTTT | TRBJ2-2 | TRBD1 | TRBV7-9 | few
CSARVQGATDTQYF | TGCAGTGCTCGCGTCCAGGGGGCAACAGATACGCAGTATTTT | TRBJ2-3 | TRBD1 | TRBV20-1 | many
CASSDQGGPGELFF | TGTGCCAGCTCGGATCAGGGCGGGCCCGGGGAGCTGTTTTTT | TRBJ2-2 | . | TRBV3-1 | many
CSARETGVSTDTQYF | TGCAGTGCTAGAGAGACAGGGGTTAGCACAGATACGCAGTATTTT | TRBJ2-3 | TRBD1 | TRBV20-1 | once
CASDPLGRDTEAFF | TGTGCCAGCGACCCCCTGGGGAGGGACACTGAAGCTTTCTTT | TRBJ1-1 | . | TRBV6-2/TRBV6-3 | .